The source of this T cell receptor (beta chain) is a study of PD-L1 blockade in urothelial cancer. This clone appeared once. Described time point: pretreatment peripheral blood. Trimming left V 5 bases short and J 0 bases short, with 8 bases between. The CDR3 has 13 amino acids. Germline CDR1 reads SGHTA; CDR2 reads FQGNSA. Assay: immunoSEQ multiplex PCR; the TCRdb copy retains only in-frame clones and omits some. The table includes 70,000 to 95,000 clones, roughly 84% detected once. The source of this sequence is a man in his 60s with urothelial cancer. The starting material was PBMCs, obtained around atezolizumab (anti-PD-L1) treatment. The V gene is TRBV7-2, the J gene TRBJ2-7; no reliable D call. Here the CDR3 reads CASSPPSSYEQYF. In DNA, the CDR3 is TGTGCCAGCAGCCCTCCGAGCTCCTACGAGCAGTACTTC. Full variable domain (remainder filled in from reference TRBV7-2 and TRBJ2-7): GAGVSQSPSNKVTEKGKDVELRCDPISGHTALYWYRQSLGQGLEFLIYFQGNSAPDKSGLPSDRFSAERTGGSVSTLTIQRTQQEDSAVYLCASSPPSSYEQYFGPGTRLTVT.